Following are 5 T cell receptor beta chains from one sample sequenced in a study of blood T cell repertoires in COVID-19. Profiled with immunoSEQ multiplex PCR; TCRdb holds only in-frame clones, not every one. The sample lists 120,000 or so clones, over 75% occurring once. Material: peripheral blood. Source of these receptors: a man aged 50 to 59 with acute or convalescent COVID-19.

The V and J genes are TRBV11-2 and TRBJ2-3; 7 bases fit TRBD2. This CDR3 is built from 16 residues. In germline, CDR1 is SGHAT, CDR2 FQNNGV. With V trimmed by 2 bases and J by 2 bases, 7 bases remained unmatched. The CDR3 nucleotides are TGTGCCAGCAGCTTAATGGCTAGCGGACCCACAGATACGCAGTATTTT. Amino acid sequence: CASSLMASGPTDTQYF. Combining the CDR3 with reference TRBV11-2 and TRBJ2-3 gives the whole variable domain EAGVAQSPRYKIIEKRQSVAFWCNPISGHATLYWYQQILGQGPKLLIQFQNNGVVDDSQLPKDRFSAERLKGVDSTLKIQPAKLEDSAVYLCASSLMASGPTDTQYFGPGTRLTVL.

The rearrangement joins TRBV29-1 to TRBJ2-2; possible D gene TRBD2, 5 bases. Trimming left V 7 bases short and J 1 base short, with 10 bases between. The CDR3 contains 13 residues. Germline V gives CDR1 SQVTM, CDR2 ANQGSEA. The CDR3 loop reads CSGDRGNTGELFF. In DNA form, the CDR3 reads TGCAGCGGCGACCGGGGGAACACCGGGGAGCTGTTTTTT.

The rearrangement joins TRBV30 to TRBJ2-3; the D gene is possibly TRBD2 (5 bases). V gave up 1 base and J gave up 6 bases, with 14 bases separating them. The CDR3 is made up of 14 amino acids. Germline CDR1 and CDR2: GTSNPN and SVGIG (reference sequence). This chain's CDR3 is CAWSAGSGADTQYF. Here the CDR3 DNA reads TGTGCCTGGAGTGCGGGGAGCGGAGCTGATACGCAGTATTTT.

This clone was found a few times. The chain recombines TRBV2 with TRBJ1-5; 8 positions agree with TRBD1. The germline V gene encodes CDR1 SNHLY and CDR2 FYNNEI. Germline trimming cut 8 bases from V and 5 bases from J; bases unmatched to any gene: 8. CDR3 length: 14 amino acids. Here the CDR3 reads CASGRTGKDQPQHF. The CDR3, as DNA: TGTGCCAGCGGGCGGACAGGGAAGGATCAGCCCCAGCATTTT.

The rearrangement uses TRBV4-1 and TRBJ2-3, with D possibly being TRBD1 (6 bases). The V and J ends lost 4 bases and 6 bases respectively, with 23 bases between them. The CDR3 consists of 17 residues. Germline values: CDR1 MGHRA, CDR2 YSYEKL. The CDR3 DNA is TGCGCCAGCAGCCGCTGGACAATCCTCTCGAGGGGGGATACGCAGTATTTT. It codes for CASSRWTILSRGDTQYF.